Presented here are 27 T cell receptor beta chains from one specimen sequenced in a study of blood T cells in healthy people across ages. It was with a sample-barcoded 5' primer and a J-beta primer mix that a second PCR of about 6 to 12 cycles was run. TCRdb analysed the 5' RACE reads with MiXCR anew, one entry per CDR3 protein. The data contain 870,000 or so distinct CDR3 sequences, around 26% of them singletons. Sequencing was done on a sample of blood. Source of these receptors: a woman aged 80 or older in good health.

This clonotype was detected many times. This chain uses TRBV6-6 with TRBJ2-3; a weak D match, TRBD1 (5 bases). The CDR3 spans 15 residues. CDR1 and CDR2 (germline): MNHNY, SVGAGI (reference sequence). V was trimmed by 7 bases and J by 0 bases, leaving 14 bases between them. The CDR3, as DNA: TGTGCCAGCACGAACAGGCCCCATAGCACAGATACGCAGTATTTT. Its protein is CASTNRPHSTDTQYF.

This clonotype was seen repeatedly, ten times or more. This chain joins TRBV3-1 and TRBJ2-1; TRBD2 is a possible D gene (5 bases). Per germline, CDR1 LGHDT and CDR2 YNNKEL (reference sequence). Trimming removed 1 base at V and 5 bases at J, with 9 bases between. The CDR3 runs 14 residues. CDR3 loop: CASSQAGSNNEQFF. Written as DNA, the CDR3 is TGTGCCAGCAGCCAAGCGGGGTCCAACAATGAGCAGTTCTTC.

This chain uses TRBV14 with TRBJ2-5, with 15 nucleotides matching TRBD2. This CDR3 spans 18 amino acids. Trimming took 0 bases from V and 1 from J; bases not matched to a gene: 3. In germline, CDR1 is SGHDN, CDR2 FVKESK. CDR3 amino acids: CASSQEGGLAGGQETQYF. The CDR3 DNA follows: TGTGCCAGCAGCCAAGAAGGGGGACTAGCGGGGGGCCAAGAGACCCAGTACTTC. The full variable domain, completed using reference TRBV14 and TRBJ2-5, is EAGVTQFPSHSVIEKGQTVTLRCDPISGHDNLYWYRRVMGKEIKFLLHFVKESKQDESGMPNNRFLAERTGGTYSTLKVQPAELEDSGVYFCASSQEGGLAGGQETQYFGPGTRLLVL.

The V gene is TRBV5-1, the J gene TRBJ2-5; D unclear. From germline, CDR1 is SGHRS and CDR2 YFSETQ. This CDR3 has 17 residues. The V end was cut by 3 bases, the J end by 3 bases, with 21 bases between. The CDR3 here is CASSSYPSARAKETQYF. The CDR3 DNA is TGCGCCAGCAGCTCCTACCCTAGTGCCCGGGCGAAAGAGACCCAGTACTTC. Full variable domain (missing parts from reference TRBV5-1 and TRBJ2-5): KAGVTQTPRYLIKTRGQQVTLSCSPISGHRSVSWYQQTPGQGLQFLFEYFSETQRNKGNFPGRFSGRQFSNSRSEMNVSTLELGDSALYLCASSSYPSARAKETQYFGPGTRLLVL.

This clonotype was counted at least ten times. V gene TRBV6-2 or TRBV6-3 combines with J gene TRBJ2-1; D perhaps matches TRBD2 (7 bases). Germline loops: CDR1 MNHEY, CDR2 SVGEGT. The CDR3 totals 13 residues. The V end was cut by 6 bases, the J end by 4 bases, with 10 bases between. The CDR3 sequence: CASRKGGYNEQFF. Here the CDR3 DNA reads TGTGCCAGCAGGAAGGGGGGGTACAATGAGCAGTTCTTC.

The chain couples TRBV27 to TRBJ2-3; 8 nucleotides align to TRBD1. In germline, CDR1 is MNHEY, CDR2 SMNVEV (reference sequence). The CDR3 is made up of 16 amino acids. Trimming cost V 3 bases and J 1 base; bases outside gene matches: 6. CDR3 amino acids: CASSLQGASGTDTQYF. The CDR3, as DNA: TGTGCCAGCAGTTTGCAGGGGGCGTCGGGCACAGATACGCAGTATTTT.

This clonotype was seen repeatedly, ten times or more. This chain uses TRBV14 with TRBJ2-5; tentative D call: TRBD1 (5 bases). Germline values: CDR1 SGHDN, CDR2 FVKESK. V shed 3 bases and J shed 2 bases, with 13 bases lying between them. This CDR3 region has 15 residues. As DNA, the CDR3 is TGTGCCAGCAGCCAGAAGGGGTGGTATCAAGAGACCCAGTACTTC. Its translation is CASSQKGWYQETQYF.

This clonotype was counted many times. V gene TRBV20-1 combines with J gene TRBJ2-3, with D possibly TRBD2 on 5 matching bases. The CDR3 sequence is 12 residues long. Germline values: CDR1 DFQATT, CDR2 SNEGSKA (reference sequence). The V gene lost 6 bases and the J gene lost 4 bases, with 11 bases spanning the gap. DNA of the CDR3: TGCAGTGCCAAGGAGGTCTCAGATACGCAGTATTTT. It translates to CSAKEVSDTQYF.

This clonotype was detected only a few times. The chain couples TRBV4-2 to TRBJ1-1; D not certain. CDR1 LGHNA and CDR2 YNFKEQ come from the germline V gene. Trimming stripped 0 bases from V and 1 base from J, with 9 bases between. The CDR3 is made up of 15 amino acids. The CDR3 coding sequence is TGTGCCAGCAGCCAAGATCATAGCCCGAACACTGAAGCTTTCTTT. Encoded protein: CASSQDHSPNTEAFF.

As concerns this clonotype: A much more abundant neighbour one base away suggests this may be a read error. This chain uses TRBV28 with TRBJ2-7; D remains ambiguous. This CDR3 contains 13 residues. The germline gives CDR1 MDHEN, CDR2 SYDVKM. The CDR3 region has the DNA TGTGCCAGCAGGGACGGCAGCTCCTACGAGAAGTACTTC. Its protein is CASRDGSSYEKYF.

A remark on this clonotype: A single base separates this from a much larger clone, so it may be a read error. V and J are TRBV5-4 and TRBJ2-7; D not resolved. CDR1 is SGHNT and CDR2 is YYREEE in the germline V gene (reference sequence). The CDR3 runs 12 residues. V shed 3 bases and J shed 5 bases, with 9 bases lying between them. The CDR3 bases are TGTGCCAGCAGCTCCGAGCTTGACGAGCAGTACTTC. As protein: CASSSELDEQYF.

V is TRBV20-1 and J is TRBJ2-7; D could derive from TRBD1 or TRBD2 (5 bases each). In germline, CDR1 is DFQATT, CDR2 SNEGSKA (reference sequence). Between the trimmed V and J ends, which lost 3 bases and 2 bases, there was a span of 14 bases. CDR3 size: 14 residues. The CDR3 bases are TGCAGTGCTAGGGGGGATCACGAAGCCTACGAGCAGTACTTC. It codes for CSARGDHEAYEQYF.

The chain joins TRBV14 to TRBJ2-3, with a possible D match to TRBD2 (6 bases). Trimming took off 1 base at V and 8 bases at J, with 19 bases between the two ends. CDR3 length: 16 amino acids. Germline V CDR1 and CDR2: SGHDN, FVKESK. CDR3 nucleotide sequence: TGTGCCAGCAGCCAAGGGGGGACTTCAGTAAAAGTTACGCAGTATTTT. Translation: CASSQGGTSVKVTQYF. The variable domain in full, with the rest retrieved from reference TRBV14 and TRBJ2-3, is EAGVTQFPSHSVIEKGQTVTLRCDPISGHDNLYWYRRVMGKEIKFLLHFVKESKQDESGMPNNRFLAERTGGTYSTLKVQPAELEDSGVYFCASSQGGTSVKVTQYFGPGTRLTVL.

In DNA, the CDR3 is TGTGCCAGCAGGCCTCTTGGGAGGATAACAGATACGCAGTATTTT. Translation gives CASRPLGRITDTQYF. The rearrangement uses TRBV12-3 or TRBV12-4 and TRBJ2-3; weak D call: TRBD2 (6 bases). The CDR3 consists of 15 residues. Trimming removed 6 bases from V and 3 bases from J, with 16 bases in between.

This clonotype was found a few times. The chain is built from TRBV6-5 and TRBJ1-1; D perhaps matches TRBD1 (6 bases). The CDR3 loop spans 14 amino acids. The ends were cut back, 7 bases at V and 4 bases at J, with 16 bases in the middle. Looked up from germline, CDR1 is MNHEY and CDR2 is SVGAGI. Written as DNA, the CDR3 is TGTGCCAGCAAGATCAGGGGCGGGAGCACTGAAGCTTTCTTT. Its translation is CASKIRGGSTEAFF.

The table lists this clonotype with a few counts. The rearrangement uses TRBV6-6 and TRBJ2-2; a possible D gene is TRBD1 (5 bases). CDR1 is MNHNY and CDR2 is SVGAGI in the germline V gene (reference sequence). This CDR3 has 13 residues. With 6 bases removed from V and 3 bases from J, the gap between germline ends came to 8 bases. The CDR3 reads CASSTQDTGELFF. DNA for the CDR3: TGTGCCAGCAGCACACAGGACACCGGGGAGCTGTTTTTT.

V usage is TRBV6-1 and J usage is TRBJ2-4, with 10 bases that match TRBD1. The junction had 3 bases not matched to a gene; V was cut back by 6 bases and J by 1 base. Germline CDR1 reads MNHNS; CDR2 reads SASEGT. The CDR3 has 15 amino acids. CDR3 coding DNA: TGTGCCAGCAGGAGACAGGGGGCGGCCAAAAACATTCAGTACTTC. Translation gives CASRRQGAAKNIQYF.

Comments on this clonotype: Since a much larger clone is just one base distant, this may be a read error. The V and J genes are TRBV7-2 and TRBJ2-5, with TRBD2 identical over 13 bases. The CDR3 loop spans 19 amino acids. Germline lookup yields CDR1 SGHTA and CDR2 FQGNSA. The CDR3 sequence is CAGSLARTSGGPEKETQYF. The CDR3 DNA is TGTGCCGGCAGCTTAGCGCGGACTAGCGGGGGCCCCGAGAAAGAGACCCAGTACTTC.

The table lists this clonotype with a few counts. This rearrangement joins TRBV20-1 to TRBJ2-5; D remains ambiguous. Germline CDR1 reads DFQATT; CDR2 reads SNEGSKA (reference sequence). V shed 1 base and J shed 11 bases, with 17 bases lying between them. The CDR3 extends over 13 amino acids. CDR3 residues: CSARALGKAEQYF. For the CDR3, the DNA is TGCAGTGCTAGAGCCTTAGGCAAGGCAGAGCAGTACTTC.

The chain's CDR3 is CASSLNDRGYTF. CDR3 DNA sequence: TGTGCCAGCAGCTTGAACGACCGTGGCTACACCTTC. The gene calls are TRBV5-5 and TRBJ1-2; D uncertain. Germline CDR1 SGHKS, CDR2 YYEKEE (reference sequence). The V end lost 1 base, the J end lost 7 bases, and 8 bases lay between the germline ends. This CDR3 is built from 12 residues.

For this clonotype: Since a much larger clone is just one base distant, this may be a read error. DNA for the CDR3: TGTGCCAGCACCCGACTAGCGGGACTGGTGGGGAATGAGCAGTACTTC. This encodes CASTRLAGLVGNEQYF. The rearrangement joins TRBV9 to TRBJ2-7; TRBD2 aligns across 11 bases. The CDR3 is 16 residues long. Germline V gene lookup returns CDR1 SGDLS and CDR2 YYNGEE. J gave up 7 bases and V 6 bases, and 15 bases lay outside the gene matches.

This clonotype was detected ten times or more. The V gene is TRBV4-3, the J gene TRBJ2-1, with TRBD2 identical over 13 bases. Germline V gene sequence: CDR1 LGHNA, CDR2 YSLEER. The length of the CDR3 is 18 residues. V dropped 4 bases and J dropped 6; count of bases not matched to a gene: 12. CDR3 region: CASSPGLAGEVIRNEQFF. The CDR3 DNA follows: TGCGCCAGCAGCCCAGGACTAGCGGGGGAGGTTATTCGCAATGAGCAGTTCTTC.

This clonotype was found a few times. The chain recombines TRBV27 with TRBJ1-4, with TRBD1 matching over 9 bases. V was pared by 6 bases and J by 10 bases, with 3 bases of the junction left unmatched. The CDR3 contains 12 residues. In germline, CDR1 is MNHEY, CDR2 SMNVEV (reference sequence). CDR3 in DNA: TGTGCCAGCAGCACAGGGGGCGGAAAACTGTTTTTT. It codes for CASSTGGGKLFF.

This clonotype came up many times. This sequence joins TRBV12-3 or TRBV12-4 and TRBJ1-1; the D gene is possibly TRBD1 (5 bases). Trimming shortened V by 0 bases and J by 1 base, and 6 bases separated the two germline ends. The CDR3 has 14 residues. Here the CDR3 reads CASSLAGANTEAFF. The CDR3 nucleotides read TGTGCCAGCAGTTTAGCTGGGGCGAACACTGAAGCTTTCTTT.

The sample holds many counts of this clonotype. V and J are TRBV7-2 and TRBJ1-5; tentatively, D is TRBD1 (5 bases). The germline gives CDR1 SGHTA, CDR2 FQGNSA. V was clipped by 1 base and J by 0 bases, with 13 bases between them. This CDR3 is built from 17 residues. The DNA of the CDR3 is TGTGCCAGCAGCTTAGATAGGAGACAGTATAGCAATCAGCCCCAGCATTTT. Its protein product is CASSLDRRQYSNQPQHF.

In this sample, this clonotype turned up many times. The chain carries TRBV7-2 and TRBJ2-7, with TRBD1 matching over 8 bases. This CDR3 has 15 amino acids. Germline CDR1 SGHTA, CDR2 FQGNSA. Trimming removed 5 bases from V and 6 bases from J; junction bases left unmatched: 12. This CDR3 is CASSLGQGWPTEQYF. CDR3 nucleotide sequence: TGTGCCAGCAGCCTCGGACAGGGATGGCCAACCGAGCAGTACTTC.

The CDR3 DNA is TGTGCCAGCAGCTACGCCCGACAGTCCGGCACTGAAGCTTTCTTT. Translated: CASSYARQSGTEAFF. J is TRBJ1-1 and V is TRBV7-8; D perhaps matches TRBD1 (5 bases). Trimming removed 4 bases at V and 4 bases at J, with 16 bases between. CDR3 length: 15 residues. Per the germline V gene, CDR1 is SGHVS and CDR2 is FQNEAQ.